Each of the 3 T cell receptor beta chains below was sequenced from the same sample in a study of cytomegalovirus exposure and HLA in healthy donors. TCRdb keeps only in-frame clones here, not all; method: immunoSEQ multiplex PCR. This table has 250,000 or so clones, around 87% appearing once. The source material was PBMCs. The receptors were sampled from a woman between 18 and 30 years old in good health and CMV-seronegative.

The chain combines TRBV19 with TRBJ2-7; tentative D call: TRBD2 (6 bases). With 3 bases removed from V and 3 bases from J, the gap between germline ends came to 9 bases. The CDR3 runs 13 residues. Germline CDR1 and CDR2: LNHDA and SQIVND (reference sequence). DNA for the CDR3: TGTGCCAGTAGTATTAAGGAGGGCTACGAGCAGTACTTC. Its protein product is CASSIKEGYEQYF.

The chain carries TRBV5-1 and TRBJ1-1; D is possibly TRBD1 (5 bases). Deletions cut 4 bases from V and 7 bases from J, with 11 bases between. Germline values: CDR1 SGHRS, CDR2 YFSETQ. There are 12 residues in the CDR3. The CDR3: CASSGTGFEAFF. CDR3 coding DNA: TGCGCCAGCAGCGGAACAGGATTTGAAGCTTTCTTT.

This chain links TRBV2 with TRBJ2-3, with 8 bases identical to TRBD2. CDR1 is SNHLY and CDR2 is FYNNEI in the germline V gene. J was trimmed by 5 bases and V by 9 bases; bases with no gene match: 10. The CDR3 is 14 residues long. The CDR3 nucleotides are TGTGCCAGTGGGGAGGGGACTAGGCGAGATACGCAGTATTTT. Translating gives CASGEGTRRDTQYF.